The 32 T cell receptor beta chains below come from one sample, sequenced in a study of cytotoxic CD8 clonotypes in ibrutinib-treated CLL. The data were produced by immunoSEQ multiplex PCR, yet TCRdb's version contains in-frame clones alone and is incomplete. The sample includes roughly 29,000 clones, roughly 76% of them seen just once. The material sequenced was PBMCs, taken after 36 months of ibrutinib treatment. These TCRs come from a human donor with chronic lymphocytic leukemia.

V is TRBV10-3 and J is TRBJ2-3; the match to TRBD1 covers 9 bases. The trim removed 2 bases at V and 0 bases at J, leaving 3 bases unmatched. Looked up from germline, CDR1 is ENHRY and CDR2 is SYGVKD. This CDR3 is built from 16 residues. The CDR3 bases are TGTGCCATCAGTGAGCAAGACAGGGGGAGCACAGATACGCAGTATTTT. Its translation is CAISEQDRGSTDTQYF.

This chain links TRBV4-2 with TRBJ2-1, with a tentative D call TRBD1 (6 bases). The CDR3 length is 16 residues. Trimming stripped 1 base from V and 0 bases from J, with 10 bases between. Per the germline V gene, CDR1 is LGHNA and CDR2 is YNFKEQ. CDR3 residues: CASSQVGASSYNEQFF. DNA of the CDR3: TGTGCCAGCAGCCAAGTGGGGGCGAGCTCCTACAATGAGCAGTTCTTC.

This clone has only one observation. The rearrangement joins TRBV11-2 to TRBJ2-7; D is uncertain. This CDR3 spans 12 amino acids. Germline V gives CDR1 SGHAT, CDR2 FQNNGV. Trimming removed 0 bases from V and 5 bases from J, with 5 bases in between. CDR3 nucleotide sequence: TGTGCCAGCAGCTTAGATTACGACGAGCAGTACTTC. Translated, it gives CASSLDYDEQYF.

The V and J genes are TRBV30 and TRBJ1-1; a possible D gene is TRBD1 (6 bases). The ends were cut back, 4 bases at V and 4 bases at J, with 10 bases in the middle. This CDR3 is 12 amino acids long. Per germline, CDR1 GTSNPN and CDR2 SVGIG (reference sequence). This CDR3 is CAWTTGRTEAFF. The DNA for the CDR3 is TGTGCCTGGACGACAGGCCGCACTGAAGCTTTCTTT. The variable domain in full, completed from reference TRBV30 and TRBJ1-1, reads SQTIHQWPATLVQPVGSPLSLECTVEGTSNPNLYWYRQAAGRGLQLLFYSVGIGQISSEVPQNLSASRPQDRQFILSSKKLLLSDSGFYLCAWTTGRTEAFFGQGTRLTVV.

This sequence joins TRBV19 and TRBJ2-7; D not certain. The CDR3 has 13 residues. With 1 base removed from V and 2 bases from J, the gap between germline ends came to 6 bases. Germline CDR1 reads LNHDA; CDR2 reads SQIVND (reference sequence). CDR3 coding DNA: TGTGCCAGTAGTATAGGCAGCCCCTACGAGCAGTACTTC. This gives the protein CASSIGSPYEQYF.

V usage is TRBV27 and J usage is TRBJ1-6; D not resolved. Trimming cost V 1 base and J 2 bases, with 9 bases left between them. This CDR3 contains 16 residues. The germline gives CDR1 MNHEY, CDR2 SMNVEV (reference sequence). The CDR3 region has the DNA TGTGCCAGCAGTTTATGGGAGGGAACCTATAATTCACCCCTCCACTTT. It yields the protein CASSLWEGTYNSPLHF.

The chain carries TRBV27 and TRBJ2-3, with 7 bases that match TRBD1. V shed 3 bases, J shed 4 bases, and the junction held 4 bases outside the gene matches. The CDR3 totals 14 residues. The germline V gene has CDR1 MNHEY and CDR2 SMNVEV (reference sequence). The CDR3 nucleotides are TGTGCCAGCAGTTTGGCAGGGGGATCAGATACGCAGTATTTT. Translating gives CASSLAGGSDTQYF.

The chain joins TRBV18 to TRBJ1-4; the D is unclear. Germline CDR1 KGHSH, CDR2 LQKENI. The V and J ends lost 6 bases and 0 bases respectively, with 11 bases between them. The CDR3 is 15 amino acids. CDR3 protein: CASSPTFTTNEKLFF. The DNA of the CDR3 is TGTGCCAGCTCCCCCACATTTACAACTAATGAAAAACTGTTTTTT.

This chain's CDR3 is CASRWAMNTEAFF. The DNA of the CDR3 is TGTGCCAGCAGGTGGGCCATGAACACTGAAGCTTTCTTT. The rearrangement links TRBV6-5 to TRBJ1-1; D not resolved. Trimming removed 6 bases at V and 0 bases at J, with 8 bases between. The CDR3 has 13 residues. CDR1 and CDR2 (germline): MNHEY, SVGAGI.

The V call is TRBV10-3, the J call TRBJ2-3; unclear D gene. Trimming shortened V by 0 bases and J by 4 bases, and 2 bases separated the two germline ends. The CDR3 length is 12 residues. Per the germline V gene, CDR1 is ENHRY and CDR2 is SYGVKD. This CDR3 reads CAISESPDTQYF. DNA for the CDR3: TGTGCCATCAGTGAGTCGCCAGATACGCAGTATTTT.

V gene TRBV7-9 combines with J gene TRBJ2-1; 9 bases align to TRBD1. V shed 6 bases, J shed 9 bases, and the junction held 9 bases outside the gene matches. Germline V gene data show CDR1 as SEHNR and CDR2 as FQNEAQ (reference sequence). CDR3 size: 14 residues. CDR3 in amino acids: CASSWDRAFGEQFF. The CDR3 DNA sequence: TGTGCCAGCAGTTGGGACAGGGCTTTCGGTGAGCAGTTCTTC.

This clone was seen more than once but under ten times. V gene TRBV4-1 combines with J gene TRBJ2-3; weak D call: TRBD2 (5 bases). The germline V gene encodes CDR1 MGHRA and CDR2 YSYEKL. This CDR3 has 14 amino acids. The V end was cut by 2 bases, the J end by 4 bases, with 10 bases between. The CDR3: CASSQRSGPDTQYF. For the CDR3, the DNA is TGCGCCAGCAGCCAAAGGAGCGGTCCAGATACGCAGTATTTT.

The J gene is TRBJ2-7, the V gene TRBV14; D gene unclear. The V end was cut by 3 bases, the J end by 5 bases, with 5 bases between. The germline V gene encodes CDR1 SGHDN and CDR2 FVKESK. This CDR3 has 11 residues. CDR3 region: CASSHLDEQYF. DNA for the CDR3: TGTGCCAGCAGCCATCTGGACGAGCAGTACTTC.

By share of the sample, this clone is large. V gene TRBV4-3 combines with J gene TRBJ1-1, with D possibly TRBD1 on 5 matching bases. CDR1 LGHNA and CDR2 YSLEER come from the germline V gene. Deletions cut 0 bases from V and 3 bases from J, with 11 bases between. The CDR3 runs to 15 residues. CDR3 coding DNA: TGCGCCAGCAGCCAAGATTCGGGGGGGTACACTGAAGCTTTCTTT. Amino acids: CASSQDSGGYTEAFF.

V and J are TRBV4-3 and TRBJ2-1, with D perhaps TRBD1 (6 bases). The V gene lost 0 bases and the J gene lost 5 bases, with 8 bases spanning the gap. The CDR3 runs to 14 residues. Germline-derived CDR1 and CDR2 are LGHNA and YSLEER. CDR3: CASSQDTGNNEQFF. CDR3 coding DNA: TGCGCCAGCAGCCAAGATACAGGGAACAATGAGCAGTTCTTC.

V is TRBV10-3 and J is TRBJ2-3; tentative D call: TRBD2 (5 bases). V lost 6 bases, J lost 6 bases, and 16 bases lay in between. The CDR3 runs 14 residues. Germline CDR1 is ENHRY and CDR2 is SYGVKD. CDR3 in amino acids: CAIRKDSSRDTQYF. The CDR3 nucleotides are TGTGCCATCAGAAAGGACTCCTCACGCGATACGCAGTATTTT.

The chain joins TRBV5-4 to TRBJ2-3; D uncertain. This CDR3 comprises 15 residues. The germline CDR1 and CDR2 sequences are SGHNT and YYREEE (reference sequence). Trimming shortened V by 0 bases and J by 2 bases, and 10 bases separated the two germline ends. The CDR3 coding sequence is TGTGCCAGCAGCTTGGCTGACACCTTCACAGATACGCAGTATTTT. Its translation: CASSLADTFTDTQYF.

The sample holds a few counts of this clone. The gene calls are TRBV5-1 and TRBJ1-1; no clear D. CDR1 is SGHRS, CDR2 YFSETQ, per germline. V was shortened by 4 bases and J by 3 bases, with 16 bases between the two germline ends. This CDR3 region has 15 residues. CDR3 amino acids: CASSPVSPGDTEAFF. CDR3 nucleotide sequence: TGCGCCAGCAGCCCTGTTAGCCCCGGAGACACTGAAGCTTTCTTT.

The chain has TRBV30 and TRBJ2-1, with D unresolved. V was pared by 3 bases and J by 0 bases, with 15 bases between. This CDR3 region has 16 residues. Germline V gene lookup returns CDR1 GTSNPN and CDR2 SVGIG (reference sequence). CDR3 in amino acids: CAWRPPNQFSYNEQFF. Written as DNA, the CDR3 is TGTGCCTGGAGACCCCCCAACCAATTCTCCTACAATGAGCAGTTCTTC.

In this sample, this clone turned up a few times. CDR3 coding DNA: TGCAGCGTACATAGCGGGGACGAGCAGTACTTC. Protein sequence: CSVHSGDEQYF. The V call is TRBV29-1, the J call TRBJ2-7, with 8 positions matching TRBD2. There are 11 residues in the CDR3. Germline CDR1 and CDR2: SQVTM and ANQGSEA. V was pared by 6 bases and J by 5 bases, with 3 bases of the junction left unmatched.

The chain recombines TRBV2 with TRBJ2-4; D may be TRBD2 (5 bases). Germline V lookup: CDR1 SNHLY, CDR2 FYNNEI. The ends were cut back, 7 bases at V and 1 base at J, with 17 bases in the middle. CDR3 length equals 16 residues. The CDR3 DNA is TGTGCCAGCAATGGAAAGGGCGGGTGGGCCAAAAACATTCAGTACTTC. It yields the protein CASNGKGGWAKNIQYF. Complete variable domain (other parts from reference TRBV2 and TRBJ2-4): EPEVTQTPSHQVTQMGQEVILRCVPISNHLYFYWYRQILGQKVEFLVSFYNNEISEKSEIFDDQFSVERPDGSNFTLKIRSTKLEDSAMYFCASNGKGGWAKNIQYFGAGTRLSVL.

The rearrangement joins TRBV9 to TRBJ2-2; D not resolved. This CDR3 comprises 15 residues. CDR1 is SGDLS and CDR2 is YYNGEE in the germline V gene. Trimming pared 4 bases from V and 5 bases from J, leaving 15 bases between. This chain's CDR3 is CASSPWVLPTGELFF. The DNA of the CDR3 is TGTGCCAGCAGCCCATGGGTACTTCCGACCGGGGAGCTGTTTTTT.

The chain uses TRBV4-1 and TRBJ2-3; the match to TRBD1 covers 9 bases. V lost 2 bases, J lost 7 bases, and 10 bases stayed unmatched. The germline CDR1 and CDR2 sequences are MGHRA and YSYEKL. The CDR3 loop spans 16 amino acids. The CDR3: CASSQPNRGRANTQYF. Written as DNA, the CDR3 is TGCGCCAGCAGCCAACCTAACAGGGGGCGCGCGAATACGCAGTATTTT.

The V gene is TRBV11-3, the J gene TRBJ1-1; D not resolved. Germline V gene lookup returns CDR1 SGHNT and CDR2 YENEEA. V lost 5 bases, J lost 1 base, and 8 bases lay in between. This CDR3 region has 13 residues. The CDR3 DNA sequence: TGTGCCAGCAGCGTACTAAGGAACACTGAAGCTTTCTTT. Amino acids: CASSVLRNTEAFF.

The chain recombines TRBV25-1 with TRBJ1-2, with 12 positions matching TRBD1. The CDR3 has 15 amino acids. The junction had 7 bases not matched to a gene; V was cut back by 7 bases and J by 4 bases. Germline CDR1 MGHDK, CDR2 SYGVNS. The CDR3 sequence: CASTPGTGGVYGYTF. The CDR3 DNA reads as TGTGCCAGCACCCCAGGGACAGGGGGCGTCTATGGCTACACCTTC.

The gene calls are TRBV4-1 and TRBJ2-2; TRBD1 is a possible D gene (6 bases). Germline V gene data show CDR1 as MGHRA and CDR2 as YSYEKL. The CDR3 sequence is 16 residues long. V was pared by 6 bases and J by 5 bases, with 19 bases between. The CDR3 here is CASSPALGAGTGELFF. DNA for the CDR3: TGCGCCAGCAGTCCTGCGCTGGGGGCGGGTACCGGGGAGCTGTTTTTT.

The chain links TRBV30 to TRBJ1-2; D gene unclear. CDR1 GTSNPN and CDR2 SVGIG come from the germline V gene (reference sequence). The V end was cut by 0 bases, the J end by 3 bases, with 8 bases between. The CDR3 consists of 13 residues. The CDR3 loop is CAWSVTGYYGYTF. The CDR3 DNA reads as TGTGCCTGGAGTGTAACCGGGTACTATGGCTACACCTTC.

V usage is TRBV7-3 and J usage is TRBJ2-1; TRBD2 agrees at 15 bases. Germline V gives CDR1 SGHTA, CDR2 FQGTGA. The junction had 5 bases not matched to a gene; V was cut back by 2 bases and J by 6 bases. CDR3 size: 17 residues. CDR3 bases: TGTGCCAGCAGCTTACCGGGACTAGCGGGGGGAATCAATGAGCAGTTCTTC. It translates to CASSLPGLAGGINEQFF.

The CDR3: CASSIWDEAFF. The CDR3 DNA reads as TGTGCCAGTAGTATATGGGATGAAGCTTTCTTT. The chain links TRBV19 to TRBJ1-1; D remains unclear. There are 11 residues in the CDR3. With 2 bases removed from V and 7 bases from J, the gap between germline ends came to 5 bases. CDR1 is LNHDA and CDR2 is SQIVND in the germline V gene (reference sequence).

This clone came up a few times. This sequence joins TRBV7-6 and TRBJ1-1; weak D call: TRBD1 (5 bases). The V end was cut by 1 base, the J end by 3 bases, with 9 bases between. Germline V gene sequence: CDR1 SGHVS, CDR2 FNYEAQ. This CDR3 is built from 14 residues. The DNA for the CDR3 is TGTGCCAGCAGCTTAGGGGGGGGGTACACTGAAGCTTTCTTT. Amino acid sequence: CASSLGGGYTEAFF.

The chain employs TRBV10-3 and TRBJ2-5; D gene unclear. Trimming removed 0 bases at V and 2 bases at J, with 10 bases between. Germline V gene lookup returns CDR1 ENHRY and CDR2 SYGVKD. This CDR3 region has 15 residues. The CDR3 region has the DNA TGTGCCATCAGTGAGTCGACGGAAGGGCAAGAGACCCAGTACTTC. This gives the protein CAISESTEGQETQYF.

This clone was seen once. J is TRBJ1-1 and V is TRBV20-1; D gene uncertain. V gave up 6 bases and J gave up 1 base, with 6 bases separating them. Germline V gene data show CDR1 as DFQATT and CDR2 as SNEGSKA (reference sequence). The CDR3 contains 11 residues. For the CDR3, the DNA is TGCAGTGCCACTCAGAACACTGAAGCTTTCTTT. Translated, it gives CSATQNTEAFF.